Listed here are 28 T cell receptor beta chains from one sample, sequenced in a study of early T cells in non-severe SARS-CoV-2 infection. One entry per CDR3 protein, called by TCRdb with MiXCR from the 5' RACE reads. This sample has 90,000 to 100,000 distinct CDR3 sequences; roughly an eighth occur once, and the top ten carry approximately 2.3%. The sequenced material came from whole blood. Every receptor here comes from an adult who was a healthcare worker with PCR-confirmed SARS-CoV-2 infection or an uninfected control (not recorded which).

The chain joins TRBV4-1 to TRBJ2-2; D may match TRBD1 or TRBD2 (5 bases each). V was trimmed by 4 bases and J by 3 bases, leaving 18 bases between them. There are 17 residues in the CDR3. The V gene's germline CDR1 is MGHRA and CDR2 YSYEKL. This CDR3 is CASSPRRAGTYTGELFF. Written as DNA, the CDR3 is TGCGCCAGCAGCCCAAGAAGGGCAGGGACGTACACCGGGGAGCTGTTTTTT.

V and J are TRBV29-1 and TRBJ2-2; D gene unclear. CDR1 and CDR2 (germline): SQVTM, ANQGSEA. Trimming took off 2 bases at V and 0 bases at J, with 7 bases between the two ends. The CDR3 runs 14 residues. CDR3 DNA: TGCAGCGTTGAACCCCCCACGAACACCGGGGAGCTGTTTTTT. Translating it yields CSVEPPTNTGELFF.

The CDR3 coding sequence is TGTGCCAGCAGTCTAGCCTTCAGCGAGCAGTACTTC. Translating gives CASSLAFSEQYF. The chain is built from TRBV2 and TRBJ2-7; perhaps TRBD2 as D (5 bases). V was pared by 5 bases and J by 6 bases, with 11 bases between. Germline lookup yields CDR1 SNHLY and CDR2 FYNNEI. This CDR3 spans 12 amino acids. Full variable domain (remainder filled in from reference TRBV2 and TRBJ2-7): EPEVTQTPSHQVTQMGQEVILRCVPISNHLYFYWYRQILGQKVEFLVSFYNNEISEKSEIFDDQFSVERPDGSNFTLKIRSTKLEDSAMYFCASSLAFSEQYFGPGTRLTVT.

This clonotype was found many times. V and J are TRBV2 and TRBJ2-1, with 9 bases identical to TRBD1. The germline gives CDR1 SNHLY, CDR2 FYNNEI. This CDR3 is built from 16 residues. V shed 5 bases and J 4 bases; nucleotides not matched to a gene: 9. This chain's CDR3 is CASSPNSGTGYNEQFF. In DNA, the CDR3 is TGTGCCAGCAGTCCCAACTCTGGGACAGGGTACAATGAGCAGTTCTTC.

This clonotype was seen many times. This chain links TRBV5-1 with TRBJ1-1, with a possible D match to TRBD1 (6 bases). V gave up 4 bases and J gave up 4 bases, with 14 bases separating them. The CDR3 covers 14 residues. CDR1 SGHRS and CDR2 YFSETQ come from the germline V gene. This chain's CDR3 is CASSEQGSGTEAFF. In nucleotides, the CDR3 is TGCGCCAGCAGCGAACAGGGAAGTGGCACTGAAGCTTTCTTT.

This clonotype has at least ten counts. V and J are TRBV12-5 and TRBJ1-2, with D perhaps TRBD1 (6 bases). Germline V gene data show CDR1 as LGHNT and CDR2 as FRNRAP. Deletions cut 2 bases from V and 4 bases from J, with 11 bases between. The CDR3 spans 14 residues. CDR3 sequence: CASGLSGAAYGYTF. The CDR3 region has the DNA TGTGCTAGTGGTTTGTCAGGGGCCGCCTATGGCTACACCTTC.

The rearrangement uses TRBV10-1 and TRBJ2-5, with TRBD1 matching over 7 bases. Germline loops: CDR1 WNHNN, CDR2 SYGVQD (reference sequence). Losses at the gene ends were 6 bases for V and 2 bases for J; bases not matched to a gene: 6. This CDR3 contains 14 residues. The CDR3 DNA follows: TGCGCCAGCAGCGTGGGACAGATGCAAGAGACCCAGTACTTC. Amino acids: CASSVGQMQETQYF.

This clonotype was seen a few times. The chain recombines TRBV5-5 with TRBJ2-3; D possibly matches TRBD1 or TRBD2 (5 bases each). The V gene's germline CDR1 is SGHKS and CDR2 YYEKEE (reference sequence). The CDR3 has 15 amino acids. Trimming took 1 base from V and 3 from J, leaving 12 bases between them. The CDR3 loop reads CASSLLGEKTDTQYF. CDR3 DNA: TGTGCCAGCAGCTTGTTGGGGGAGAAGACAGATACGCAGTATTTT.

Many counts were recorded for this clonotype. The CDR3 coding sequence is TGTGCCAGCAGTCCCAGGGTCCTTAATGAAAAACTGTTTTTT. Protein sequence: CASSPRVLNEKLFF. This chain joins TRBV7-9 and TRBJ1-4; perhaps TRBD1 as D (5 bases). This CDR3 is 14 amino acids long. Trimming pared 6 bases from V and 4 bases from J, leaving 12 bases between. The germline gives CDR1 SEHNR, CDR2 FQNEAQ (reference sequence).

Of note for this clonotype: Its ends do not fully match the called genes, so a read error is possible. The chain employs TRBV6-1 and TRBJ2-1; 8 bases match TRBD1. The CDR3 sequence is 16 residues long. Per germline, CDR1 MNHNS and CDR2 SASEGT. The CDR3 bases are TGTGTCAGCAGTCCCTCCCGGACAGGGTCCTACAATGAGCAGTTCTTC. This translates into CVSSPSRTGSYNEQFF.

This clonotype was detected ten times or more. CDR3 amino acids: CASSYRTAYEQYF. CDR3 nucleotide sequence: TGTGCCAGCAGCTACCGGACAGCCTACGAGCAGTACTTC. J is TRBJ2-7 and V is TRBV7-2; the D gene is possibly TRBD1 (6 bases). Trimming pared 4 bases from V and 2 bases from J, leaving 9 bases between. The CDR3 has 13 residues. Germline CDR1 SGHTA, CDR2 FQGNSA.

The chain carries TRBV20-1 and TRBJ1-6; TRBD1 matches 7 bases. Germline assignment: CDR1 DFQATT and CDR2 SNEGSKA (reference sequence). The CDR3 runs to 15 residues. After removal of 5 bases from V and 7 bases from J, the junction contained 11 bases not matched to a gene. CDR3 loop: CSAATGGGTNSPLHF. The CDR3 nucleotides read TGCAGTGCTGCCACGGGAGGGGGCACCAATTCACCCCTCCACTTT.

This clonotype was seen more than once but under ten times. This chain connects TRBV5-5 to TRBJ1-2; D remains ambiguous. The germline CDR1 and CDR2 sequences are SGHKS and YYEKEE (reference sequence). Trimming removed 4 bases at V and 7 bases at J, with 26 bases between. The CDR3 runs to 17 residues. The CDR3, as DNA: TGTGCCAGCAGCCCGACCCCCCCAGTTGTGGCCGTTTCTGGCTACACCTTC. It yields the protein CASSPTPPVVAVSGYTF.

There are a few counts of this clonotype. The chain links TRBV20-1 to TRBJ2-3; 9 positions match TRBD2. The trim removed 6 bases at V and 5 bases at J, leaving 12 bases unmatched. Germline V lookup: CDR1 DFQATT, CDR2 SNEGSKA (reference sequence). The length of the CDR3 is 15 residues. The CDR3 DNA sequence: TGCAGTGCCCCTAGGGGCGGGGGGGCAAAAGATACGCAGTATTTT. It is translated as CSAPRGGGAKDTQYF.

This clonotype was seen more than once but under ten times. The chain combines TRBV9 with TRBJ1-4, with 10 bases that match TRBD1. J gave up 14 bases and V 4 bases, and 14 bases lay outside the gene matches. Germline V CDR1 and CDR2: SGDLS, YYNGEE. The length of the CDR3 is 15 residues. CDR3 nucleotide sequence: TGTGCCAGCAGCCCTAGTGGGACAGGGGCGAGAGGGCTGTTTTTT. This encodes CASSPSGTGARGLFF.

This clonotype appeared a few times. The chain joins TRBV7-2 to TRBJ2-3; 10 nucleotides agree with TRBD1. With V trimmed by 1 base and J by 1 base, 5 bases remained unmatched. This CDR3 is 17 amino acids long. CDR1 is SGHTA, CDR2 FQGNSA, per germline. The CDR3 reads CASSLERGTGGTDTQYF. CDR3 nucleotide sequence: TGTGCCAGCAGCTTAGAGAGAGGGACAGGGGGCACAGATACGCAGTATTTT.

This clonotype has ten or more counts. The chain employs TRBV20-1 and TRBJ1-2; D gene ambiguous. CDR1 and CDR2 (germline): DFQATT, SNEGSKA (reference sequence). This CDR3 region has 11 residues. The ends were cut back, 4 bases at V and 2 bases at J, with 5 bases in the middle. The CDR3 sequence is CSAKTNYGYTF. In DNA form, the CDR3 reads TGCAGTGCTAAGACCAACTATGGCTACACCTTC.

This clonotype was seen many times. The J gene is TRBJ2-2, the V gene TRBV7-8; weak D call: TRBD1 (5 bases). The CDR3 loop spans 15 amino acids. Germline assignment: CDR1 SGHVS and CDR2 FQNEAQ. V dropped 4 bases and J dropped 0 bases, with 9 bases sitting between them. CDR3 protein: CASSSLTANTGELFF. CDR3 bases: TGTGCCAGCAGCTCACTGACAGCGAACACCGGGGAGCTGTTTTTT.

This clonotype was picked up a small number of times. The CDR3 sequence is CAIRLAENQETQYF. In DNA form, the CDR3 reads TGTGCCATCAGACTAGCGGAAAACCAAGAGACCCAGTACTTC. V gene TRBV10-3 combines with J gene TRBJ2-5; TRBD2 matches 8 bases. After removal of 6 bases from V and 0 bases from J, the junction contained 3 bases not matched to a gene. Per germline, CDR1 ENHRY and CDR2 SYGVKD. The CDR3 extends over 14 amino acids.

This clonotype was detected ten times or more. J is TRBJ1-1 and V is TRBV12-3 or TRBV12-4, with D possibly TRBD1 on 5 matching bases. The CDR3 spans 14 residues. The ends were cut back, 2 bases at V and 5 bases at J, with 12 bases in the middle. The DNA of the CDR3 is TGTGCCAGCAGTTTACAGGGTGTGGGGACTGAAGCTTTCTTT. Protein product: CASSLQGVGTEAFF.

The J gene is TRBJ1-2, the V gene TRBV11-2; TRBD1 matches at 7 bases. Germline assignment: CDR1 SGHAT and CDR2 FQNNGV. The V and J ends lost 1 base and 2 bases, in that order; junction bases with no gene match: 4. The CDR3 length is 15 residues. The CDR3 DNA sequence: TGTGCCAGCAGCTTAGCCAGGGGGAAGAACTATGGCTACACCTTC. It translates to CASSLARGKNYGYTF.

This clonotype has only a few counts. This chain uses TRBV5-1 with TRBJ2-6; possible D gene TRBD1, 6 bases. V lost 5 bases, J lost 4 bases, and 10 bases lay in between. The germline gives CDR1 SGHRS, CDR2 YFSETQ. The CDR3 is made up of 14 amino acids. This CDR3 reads CASRGTSGANVLTF. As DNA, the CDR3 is TGCGCCAGCAGGGGGACATCCGGGGCCAACGTCCTGACTTTC.

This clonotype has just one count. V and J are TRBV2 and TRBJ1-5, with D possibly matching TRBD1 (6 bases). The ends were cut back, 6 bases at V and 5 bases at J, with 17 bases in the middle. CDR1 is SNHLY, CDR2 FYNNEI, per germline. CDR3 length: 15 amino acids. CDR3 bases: TGTGCCAGCAGGCCTGGACAGCGGGGCTATCAGCCCCAGCATTTT. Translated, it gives CASRPGQRGYQPQHF.

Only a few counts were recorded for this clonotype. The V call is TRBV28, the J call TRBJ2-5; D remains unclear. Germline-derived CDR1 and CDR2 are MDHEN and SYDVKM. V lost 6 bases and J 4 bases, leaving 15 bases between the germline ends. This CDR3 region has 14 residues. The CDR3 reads CASSPTGPRETQYF. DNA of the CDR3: TGTGCCAGCAGCCCAACCGGGCCACGAGAGACCCAGTACTTC.

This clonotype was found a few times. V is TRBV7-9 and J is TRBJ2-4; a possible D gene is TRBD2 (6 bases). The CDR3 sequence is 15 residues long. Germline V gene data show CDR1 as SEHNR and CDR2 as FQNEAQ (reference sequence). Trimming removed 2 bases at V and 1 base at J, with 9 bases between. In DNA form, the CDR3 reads TGTGCCAGCAGCTTATTTGGGGGGGCCAAAAACATTCAGTACTTC. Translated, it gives CASSLFGGAKNIQYF.

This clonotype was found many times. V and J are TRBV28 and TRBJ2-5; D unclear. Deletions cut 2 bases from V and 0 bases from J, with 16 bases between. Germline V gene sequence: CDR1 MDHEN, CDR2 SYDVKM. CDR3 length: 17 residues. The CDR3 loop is CASSLQKNPKYQETQYF. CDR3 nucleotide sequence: TGTGCCAGCAGTTTACAGAAAAACCCTAAGTACCAAGAGACCCAGTACTTC.

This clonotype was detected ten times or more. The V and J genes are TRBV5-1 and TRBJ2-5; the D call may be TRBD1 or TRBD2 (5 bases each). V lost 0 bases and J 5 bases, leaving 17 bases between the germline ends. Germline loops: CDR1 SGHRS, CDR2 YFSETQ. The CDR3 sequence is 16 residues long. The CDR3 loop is CASSLGGTRAQETQYF. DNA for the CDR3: TGCGCCAGCAGCTTGGGGGGGACCAGAGCTCAGGAGACCCAGTACTTC.

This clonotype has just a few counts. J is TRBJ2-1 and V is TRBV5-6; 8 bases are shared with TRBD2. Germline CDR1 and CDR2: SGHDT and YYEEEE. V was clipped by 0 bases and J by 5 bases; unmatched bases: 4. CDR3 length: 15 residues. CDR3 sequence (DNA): TGTGCCAGCAGCTTGGCCGGGGGGGCCCACAATGAGCAGTTCTTC. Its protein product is CASSLAGGAHNEQFF.